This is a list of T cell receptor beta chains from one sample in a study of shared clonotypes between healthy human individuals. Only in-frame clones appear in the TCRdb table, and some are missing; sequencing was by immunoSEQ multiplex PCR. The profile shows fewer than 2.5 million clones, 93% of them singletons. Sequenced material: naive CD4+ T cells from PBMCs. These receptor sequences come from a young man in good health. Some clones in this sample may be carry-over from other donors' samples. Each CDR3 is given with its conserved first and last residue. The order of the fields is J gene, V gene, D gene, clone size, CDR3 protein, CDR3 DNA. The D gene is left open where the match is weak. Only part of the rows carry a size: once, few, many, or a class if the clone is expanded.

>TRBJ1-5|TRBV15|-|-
CATSFSGTLGHQPQHF
TGTGCCACCAGCTTTTCCGGGACGCTTGGGCATCAGCCCCAGCATTTT
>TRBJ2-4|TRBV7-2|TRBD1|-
CASSSLRGQGKNIQYF
TGTGCCAGCAGCTCCCTTAGGGGACAGGGTAAAAACATTCAGTACTTC
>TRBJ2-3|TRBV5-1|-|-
CASSLEAGPDTQYF
TGCGCCAGCAGCTTGGAGGCAGGGCCAGATACGCAGTATTTT
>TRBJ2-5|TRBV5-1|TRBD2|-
CASSPGWAGRVQETQYF
TGCGCCAGCAGCCCGGGGTGGGCCGGGAGGGTCCAAGAGACCCAGTACTTC
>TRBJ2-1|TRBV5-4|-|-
CASTPGGGISGEQFF
TGTGCCAGCACCCCAGGAGGCGGGATATCGGGTGAGCAGTTCTTC
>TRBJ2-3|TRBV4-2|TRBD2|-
CASSQGELAGSTDTQYF
TGTGCCAGCAGCCAAGGGGAACTAGCGGGAAGCACAGATACGCAGTATTTT
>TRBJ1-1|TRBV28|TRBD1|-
CASSSLGDRGLMNTEAFF
TGTGCCAGCAGTTCTCTAGGGGACAGGGGTCTCATGAACACTGAAGCTTTCTTT
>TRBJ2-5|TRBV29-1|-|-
CSVDGRLWETQYF
TGCAGCGTTGACGGCAGGTTGTGGGAGACCCAGTACTTC
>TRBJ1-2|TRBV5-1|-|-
CASSLEGPYGYTF
TGCGCCAGCAGCTTGGAGGGACCTTATGGCTACACCTTC
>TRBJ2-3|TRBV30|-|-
CAWSPRDQAYF
TGTGCCTGGAGTCCCCGAGACCAGGCGTATTTT
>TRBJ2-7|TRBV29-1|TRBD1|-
CSTSQGSSYEQYF
TGCAGTACTTCACAGGGGAGCTCCTACGAGCAGTACTTC
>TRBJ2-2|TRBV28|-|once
CAGSQGFPGELFF
TGTGCCGGCAGCCAGGGGTTCCCCGGGGAGCTGTTTTTT
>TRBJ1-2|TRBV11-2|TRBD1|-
CASSPDRGLYGYTF
TGTGCCAGCAGCCCGGACAGGGGGCTCTATGGCTACACCTTC
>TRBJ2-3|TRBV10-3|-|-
CAISEDRRADTQYF
TGTGCCATCAGTGAGGACAGGAGAGCAGATACGCAGTATTTT
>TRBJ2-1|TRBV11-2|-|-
CASSLVGVESSYNEQFF
TGTGCCAGCAGCTTAGTCGGGGTCGAAAGCTCCTACAATGAGCAGTTCTTC
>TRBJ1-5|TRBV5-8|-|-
CASSLVGRQPQHF
TGTGCCAGCAGCTTGGTAGGGAGGCAGCCCCAGCATTTT
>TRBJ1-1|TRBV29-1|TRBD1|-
CSVQMPPGQRNTEAFF
TGCAGCGTTCAAATGCCTCCGGGACAGAGAAACACTGAAGCTTTCTTT
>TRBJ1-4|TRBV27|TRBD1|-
CASSSLFGQGLNEKLFF
TGTGCCAGCAGTTCACTCTTTGGACAGGGACTTAATGAAAAACTGTTTTTT
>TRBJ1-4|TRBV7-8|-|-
CASSLAPYSEKLFF
TGTGCCAGCAGCTTAGCGCCGTACAGTGAAAAACTGTTTTTT
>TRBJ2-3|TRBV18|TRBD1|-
CASSDTLRDSGNTDTQYF
TGTGCCAGCTCAGATACTCTCAGGGACAGTGGGAACACAGATACGCAGTATTTT
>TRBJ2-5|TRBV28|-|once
CASSSSNRARNPKETQYF
TGTGCCAGCAGTTCTTCCAATAGGGCCAGGAACCCAAAAGAGACCCAGTACTTC
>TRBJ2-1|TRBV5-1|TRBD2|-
CASSGLAGLDNEQFF
TGCGCCAGCAGCGGGCTAGCGGGATTGGACAATGAGCAGTTCTTC
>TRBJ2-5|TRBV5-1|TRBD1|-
CASSLRTGPRETQYF
TGCGCCAGCAGCTTGAGGACAGGGCCTAGGGAGACCCAGTACTTC
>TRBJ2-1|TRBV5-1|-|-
CASSLGSYNEQFF
TGCGCCAGCAGTTTGGGGAGCTACAATGAGCAGTTCTTC
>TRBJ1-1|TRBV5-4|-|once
CASSSGGRDTEAFF
TGTGCCAGCAGCTCGGGGGGCCGGGACACTGAAGCTTTCTTT
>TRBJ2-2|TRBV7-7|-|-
CASSFPGLNVNTGELFF
TGTGCCAGCAGCTTCCCCGGGCTCAATGTGAACACCGGGGAGCTGTTTTTT
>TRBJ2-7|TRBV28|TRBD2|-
CASSRGGTNSYEQYF
TGTGCCAGCAGCCGGGGGGGGACGAACTCCTACGAGCAGTACTTC
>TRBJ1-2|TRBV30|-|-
CAWSVRISNYGYTF
TGTGCCTGGAGTGTCAGGATTTCTAACTATGGCTACACCTTC
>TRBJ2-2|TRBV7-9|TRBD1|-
CASSETGATGELFF
TGTGCCAGCAGCGAGACAGGGGCCACCGGGGAGCTGTTTTTT
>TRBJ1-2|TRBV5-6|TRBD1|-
CASSSFGTGVGYTF
TGTGCCAGCAGCTCCTTTGGGACAGGGGTAGGCTACACCTTC
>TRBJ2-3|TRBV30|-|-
CAWSVRRTDTQYF
TGTGCCTGGAGTGTACGCAGGACAGATACGCAGTATTTT
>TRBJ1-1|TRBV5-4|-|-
CASSLAPRRFGTEAFF
TGTGCCAGCAGCTTGGCCCCAAGGCGGTTCGGGACTGAAGCTTTCTTT
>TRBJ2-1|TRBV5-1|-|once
CASSFGGLYNEQFF
TGCGCCAGCAGCTTTGGGGGTCTCTACAATGAGCAGTTCTTC
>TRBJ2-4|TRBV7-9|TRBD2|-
CASSLELAGPPGAKNIQYF
TGTGCCAGCAGCTTAGAACTAGCGGGACCTCCTGGGGCCAAAAACATTCAGTACTTC
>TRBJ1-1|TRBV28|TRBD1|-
CASSLRTGGNTEAFF
TGTGCCAGCAGTTTACGGACAGGTGGGAACACTGAAGCTTTCTTT
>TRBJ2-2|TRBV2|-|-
CASSENGRNTGELFF
TGTGCCAGCAGTGAAAACGGGAGAAACACCGGGGAGCTGTTTTTT
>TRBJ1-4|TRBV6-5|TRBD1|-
CASSRLDRGREKLFF
TGTGCCAGCAGTCGACTGGACAGGGGAAGGGAAAAACTGTTTTTT
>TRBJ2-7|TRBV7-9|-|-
CASSLGQVEQYF
TGTGCCAGCAGCTTGGGGCAGGTCGAGCAGTACTTC
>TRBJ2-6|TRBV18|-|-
CASSPGTPSGANVLTF
TGTGCCAGCTCCCCTGGGACACCCTCTGGGGCCAACGTCCTGACTTTC
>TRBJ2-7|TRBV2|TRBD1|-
CASSPKGTGEGYEQYF
TGTGCCAGCAGTCCAAAAGGGACAGGGGAGGGGTACGAGCAGTACTTC
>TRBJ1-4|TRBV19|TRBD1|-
CASSPNRQGPNEKLFF
TGTGCCAGTAGCCCAAACCGACAGGGCCCTAATGAAAAACTGTTTTTT
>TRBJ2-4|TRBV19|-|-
CASSIGGSRVIQYF
TGTGCCAGTAGTATCGGCGGGTCCAGGGTGATTCAGTACTTC
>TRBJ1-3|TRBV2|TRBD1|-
CASRSTGVRGNTIYF
TGTGCCAGCAGGTCCACAGGGGTTCGTGGAAACACCATATATTTT
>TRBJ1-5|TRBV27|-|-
CASGPLGQPQHF
TGTGCCAGCGGACCTCTGGGGCAGCCCCAGCATTTT
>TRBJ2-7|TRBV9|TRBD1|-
CASSVGGTGAHEQYF
TGTGCCAGCAGCGTAGGAGGGACAGGTGCGCACGAGCAGTACTTC
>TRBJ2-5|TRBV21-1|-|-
CGGRGVDQYF
TGTGGAGGGAGGGGTGTTGACCAGTACTTC
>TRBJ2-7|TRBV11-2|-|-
CASSLVARLLSYEQYF
TGTGCCAGCAGCTTAGTGGCGAGACTGTTAAGCTACGAGCAGTACTTC
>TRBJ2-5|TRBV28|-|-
CASSLIRTVVKTQYF
TGTGCCAGCAGTTTAATTAGGACAGTCGTCAAGACCCAGTACTTC
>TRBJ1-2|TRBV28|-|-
CASSSRVYGYTF
TGTGCCAGCAGTTCGAGGGTTTATGGCTACACCTTC
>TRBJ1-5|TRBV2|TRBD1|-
CASSETGTEFNQPQHF
TGTGCCAGCAGCGAAACCGGGACAGAATTTAATCAGCCCCAGCATTTT
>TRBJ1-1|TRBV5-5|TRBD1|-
CASSSRQGGTEAFF
TGTGCCAGCAGCTCTAGACAGGGGGGGACTGAAGCTTTCTTT
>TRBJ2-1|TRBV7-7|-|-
CASSPWVSAGNNEQFF
TGTGCCAGCAGCCCTTGGGTCTCAGCAGGGAACAATGAGCAGTTCTTC
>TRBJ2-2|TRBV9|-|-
CASSVVGNHFIDTGELFF
TGTGCCAGCAGCGTAGTGGGAAATCACTTTATAGACACCGGGGAGCTGTTTTTT
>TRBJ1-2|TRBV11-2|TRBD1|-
CASSSTGGGYTF
TGTGCCAGCAGCTCGACAGGGGGCGGCTACACCTTC
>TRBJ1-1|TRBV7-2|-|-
CASSLDPGYTEAFF
TGTGCCAGCAGCTTAGACCCAGGGTATACTGAAGCTTTCTTT
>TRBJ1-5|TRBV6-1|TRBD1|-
CASSEYLSGTGFRQPQHF
TGTGCCAGCAGTGAATACCTTTCCGGGACAGGGTTTCGACAGCCCCAGCATTTT
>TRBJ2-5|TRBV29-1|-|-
CSVERGNGQETQYF
TGCAGCGTTGAGAGGGGGAACGGACAGGAGACCCAGTACTTC
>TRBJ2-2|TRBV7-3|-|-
CASSMTRTGELFF
TGTGCCAGCAGCATGACTAGGACCGGGGAGCTGTTTTTT
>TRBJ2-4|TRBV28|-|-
CASSPVWGTKNIQYF
TGTGCCAGCAGCCCCGTCTGGGGAACCAAAAACATTCAGTACTTC